This TCR beta chain was identified in a study of blood T cell repertoires in COVID-19. For the study at large: Sites across the United States, Italy and Spain contributed samples from acute and convalescent COVID-19. T cells, B-cell-depleted T cells, or PBMCs supplied cDNA or gDNA.

CDR1 is LNHDA, CDR2 SQIVND, per germline (reference sequence). The CDR3 totals 15 residues. V dropped 5 bases and J dropped 4 bases, with 18 bases sitting between them. Original analysis: Reference gene primers were amplified, and this amplification served to estimate nucleated cell counts. Assay used: immunoSEQ multiplex PCR; TCRdb lists only in-frame clones, some missing. Clone size and the V and J calls come from that table; the DNA yielded D and trimming. The repertoire holds more than 95,000 clones, with approximately 90% as singletons. The specimen was peripheral blood. The V gene is TRBV19, the J gene TRBJ2-7; maybe TRBD1 (6 bases). This receptor was obtained from an elderly woman with acute or convalescent COVID-19. CDR3 nucleotides: TGTGCCAGTAGTCCACGCCAGGGGCCGATATACGAGCAGTACTTC. Translation gives CASSPRQGPIYEQYF.